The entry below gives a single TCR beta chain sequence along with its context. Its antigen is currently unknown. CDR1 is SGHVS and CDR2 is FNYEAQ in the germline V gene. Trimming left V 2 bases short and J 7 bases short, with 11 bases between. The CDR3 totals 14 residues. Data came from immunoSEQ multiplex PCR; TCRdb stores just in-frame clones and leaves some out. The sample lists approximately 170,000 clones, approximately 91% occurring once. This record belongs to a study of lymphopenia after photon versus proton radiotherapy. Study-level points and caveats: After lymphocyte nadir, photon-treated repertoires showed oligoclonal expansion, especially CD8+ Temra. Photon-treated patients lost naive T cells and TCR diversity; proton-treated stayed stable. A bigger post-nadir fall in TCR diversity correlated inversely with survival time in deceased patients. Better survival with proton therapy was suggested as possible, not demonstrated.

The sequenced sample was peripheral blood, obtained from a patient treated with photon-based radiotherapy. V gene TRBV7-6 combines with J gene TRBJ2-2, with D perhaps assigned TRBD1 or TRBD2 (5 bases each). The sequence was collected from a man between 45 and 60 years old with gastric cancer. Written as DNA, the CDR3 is TGTGCCAGCAGCTTACTGGGGGTGAACGGGGAGCTGTTTTTT. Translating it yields CASSLLGVNGELFF.